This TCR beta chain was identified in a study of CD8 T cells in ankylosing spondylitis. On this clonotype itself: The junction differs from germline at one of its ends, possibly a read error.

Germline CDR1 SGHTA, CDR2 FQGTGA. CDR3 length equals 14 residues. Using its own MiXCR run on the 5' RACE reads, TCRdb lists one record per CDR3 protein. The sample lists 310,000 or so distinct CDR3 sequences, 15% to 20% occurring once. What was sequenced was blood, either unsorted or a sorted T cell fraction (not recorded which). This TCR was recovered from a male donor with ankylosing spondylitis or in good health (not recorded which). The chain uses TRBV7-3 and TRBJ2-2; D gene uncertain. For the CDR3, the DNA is TGTGCCAGCAACTTAGCCGTGGACACCGGGGAGCTGTTTTTT. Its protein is CASNLAVDTGELFF.